This TCR beta chain was documented in a study of naive CD8 T cells in extremely preterm neonates. Deliveries were elective term cesareans at about 35-42 weeks, with no labor or membrane rupture. Sorted cells: live naive CD8+ T cells, CD45RA+CCR7+, Annexin V-negative. The germline V and J ends were trimmed by 2 bases and 2 bases, with 6 bases remaining between them. The germline gives CDR1 MNHNY, CDR2 SVGAGI (reference sequence). This CDR3 has 13 residues. Sequencing used immunoSEQ multiplex PCR; TCRdb keeps in-frame clones, though not all of them. The sample lists about 4,900 clones, less than 98% occurring once.

This TCR was sampled from a newborn in good health. Sequenced material: naive CD8+ T cells from cord blood. The chain uses TRBV6-6 and TRBJ2-5; maybe TRBD1 (6 bases). The CDR3 sequence is CASSYGTQETQYF. The DNA of the CDR3 is TGTGCCAGCAGTTACGGGACACAAGAGACCCAGTACTTC.